The sequence of this TCR beta chain was determined in a study of T cells in Graves' hyperthyroidism and ophthalmopathy. The CDR3 spans 15 residues. The germline gives CDR1 MDHEN, CDR2 SYDVKM. Trimming took off 6 bases at V and 2 bases at J, with 14 bases between the two ends. A word on this clonotype: Since the CDR3 does not end with the conserved phenylalanine or tryptophan, this likely comes from a read error.

Using RNA transcripts as the source, TCR beta CDR3 regions were amplified. A set of HTBI primers served as the primers for a first-round RT-PCR of the TCR CDR3. TCRdb called the multiplex PCR reads again in MiXCR, with one record for every CDR3 protein. Of approximately 600,000 distinct CDR3 sequences detected, about a fifth appear once; the ten largest clones hold approximately 30%. Diagnosis relied on clinical symptoms, serum thyroxine and TRAb, thyroid ultrasound and orbital computed tomography. PBMCs came from 9 to 10 ml fresh peripheral blood. The V and J genes are TRBV28 and TRBJ1-5; D is unclear. This receptor was taken from a man aged 25 to 40 with Graves' ophthalmopathy. Sequencing used blood. CDR3 residues: CASSPGLRGNQPQHL. DNA for the CDR3: TGTGCCAGCAGCCCTGGTTTGAGGGGCAATCAGCCCCAGCATTTA.